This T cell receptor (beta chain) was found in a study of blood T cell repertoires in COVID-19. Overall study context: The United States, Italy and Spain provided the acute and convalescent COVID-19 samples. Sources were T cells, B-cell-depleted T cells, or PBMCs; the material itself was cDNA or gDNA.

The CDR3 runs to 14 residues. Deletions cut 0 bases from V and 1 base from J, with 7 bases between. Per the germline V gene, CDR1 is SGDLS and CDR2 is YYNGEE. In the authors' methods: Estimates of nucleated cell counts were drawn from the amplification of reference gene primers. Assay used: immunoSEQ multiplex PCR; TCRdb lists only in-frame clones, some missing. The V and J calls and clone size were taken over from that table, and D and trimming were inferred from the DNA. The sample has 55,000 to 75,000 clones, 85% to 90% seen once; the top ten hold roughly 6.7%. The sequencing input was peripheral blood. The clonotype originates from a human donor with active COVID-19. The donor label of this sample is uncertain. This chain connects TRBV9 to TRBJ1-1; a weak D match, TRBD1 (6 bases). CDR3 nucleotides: TGTGCCAGCAGCGTAGAGGGGGAGAACACTGAAGCTTTCTTT. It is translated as CASSVEGENTEAFF.